Detailed here is one TCR beta chain. No antigen is known for it. These data are taken from a study of T cells in localized non-small cell lung cancer. Study results and caveats: Only one tumor region was sequenced, so heterogeneity remains possible. It was uninvolved adjacent lung that showed the highest T cell clonality, exceeding tumor.

CDR1 SGDLS and CDR2 YYNGEE come from the germline V gene. V lost 4 bases to trimming and J lost 7 bases; unmatched junction nucleotides: 8. This CDR3 comprises 15 residues. Method: immunoSEQ multiplex PCR; TCRdb's copy keeps in-frame clones and lacks some. There are about 33,000 clones in the sample; just under 80% occur only once, and around 16% lies in the top ten. This sequence joins TRBV9 and TRBJ1-5; the match to TRBD1 covers 10 bases. The sequence was collected from a male donor older than 55 with stage III squamous cell lung carcinoma. The sample here was peripheral blood, taken before any cancer treatment. The CDR3 is CASSSTGTGVQPQHF. The CDR3 DNA is TGTGCCAGCAGCTCGACCGGGACAGGGGTCCAGCCCCAGCATTTT.